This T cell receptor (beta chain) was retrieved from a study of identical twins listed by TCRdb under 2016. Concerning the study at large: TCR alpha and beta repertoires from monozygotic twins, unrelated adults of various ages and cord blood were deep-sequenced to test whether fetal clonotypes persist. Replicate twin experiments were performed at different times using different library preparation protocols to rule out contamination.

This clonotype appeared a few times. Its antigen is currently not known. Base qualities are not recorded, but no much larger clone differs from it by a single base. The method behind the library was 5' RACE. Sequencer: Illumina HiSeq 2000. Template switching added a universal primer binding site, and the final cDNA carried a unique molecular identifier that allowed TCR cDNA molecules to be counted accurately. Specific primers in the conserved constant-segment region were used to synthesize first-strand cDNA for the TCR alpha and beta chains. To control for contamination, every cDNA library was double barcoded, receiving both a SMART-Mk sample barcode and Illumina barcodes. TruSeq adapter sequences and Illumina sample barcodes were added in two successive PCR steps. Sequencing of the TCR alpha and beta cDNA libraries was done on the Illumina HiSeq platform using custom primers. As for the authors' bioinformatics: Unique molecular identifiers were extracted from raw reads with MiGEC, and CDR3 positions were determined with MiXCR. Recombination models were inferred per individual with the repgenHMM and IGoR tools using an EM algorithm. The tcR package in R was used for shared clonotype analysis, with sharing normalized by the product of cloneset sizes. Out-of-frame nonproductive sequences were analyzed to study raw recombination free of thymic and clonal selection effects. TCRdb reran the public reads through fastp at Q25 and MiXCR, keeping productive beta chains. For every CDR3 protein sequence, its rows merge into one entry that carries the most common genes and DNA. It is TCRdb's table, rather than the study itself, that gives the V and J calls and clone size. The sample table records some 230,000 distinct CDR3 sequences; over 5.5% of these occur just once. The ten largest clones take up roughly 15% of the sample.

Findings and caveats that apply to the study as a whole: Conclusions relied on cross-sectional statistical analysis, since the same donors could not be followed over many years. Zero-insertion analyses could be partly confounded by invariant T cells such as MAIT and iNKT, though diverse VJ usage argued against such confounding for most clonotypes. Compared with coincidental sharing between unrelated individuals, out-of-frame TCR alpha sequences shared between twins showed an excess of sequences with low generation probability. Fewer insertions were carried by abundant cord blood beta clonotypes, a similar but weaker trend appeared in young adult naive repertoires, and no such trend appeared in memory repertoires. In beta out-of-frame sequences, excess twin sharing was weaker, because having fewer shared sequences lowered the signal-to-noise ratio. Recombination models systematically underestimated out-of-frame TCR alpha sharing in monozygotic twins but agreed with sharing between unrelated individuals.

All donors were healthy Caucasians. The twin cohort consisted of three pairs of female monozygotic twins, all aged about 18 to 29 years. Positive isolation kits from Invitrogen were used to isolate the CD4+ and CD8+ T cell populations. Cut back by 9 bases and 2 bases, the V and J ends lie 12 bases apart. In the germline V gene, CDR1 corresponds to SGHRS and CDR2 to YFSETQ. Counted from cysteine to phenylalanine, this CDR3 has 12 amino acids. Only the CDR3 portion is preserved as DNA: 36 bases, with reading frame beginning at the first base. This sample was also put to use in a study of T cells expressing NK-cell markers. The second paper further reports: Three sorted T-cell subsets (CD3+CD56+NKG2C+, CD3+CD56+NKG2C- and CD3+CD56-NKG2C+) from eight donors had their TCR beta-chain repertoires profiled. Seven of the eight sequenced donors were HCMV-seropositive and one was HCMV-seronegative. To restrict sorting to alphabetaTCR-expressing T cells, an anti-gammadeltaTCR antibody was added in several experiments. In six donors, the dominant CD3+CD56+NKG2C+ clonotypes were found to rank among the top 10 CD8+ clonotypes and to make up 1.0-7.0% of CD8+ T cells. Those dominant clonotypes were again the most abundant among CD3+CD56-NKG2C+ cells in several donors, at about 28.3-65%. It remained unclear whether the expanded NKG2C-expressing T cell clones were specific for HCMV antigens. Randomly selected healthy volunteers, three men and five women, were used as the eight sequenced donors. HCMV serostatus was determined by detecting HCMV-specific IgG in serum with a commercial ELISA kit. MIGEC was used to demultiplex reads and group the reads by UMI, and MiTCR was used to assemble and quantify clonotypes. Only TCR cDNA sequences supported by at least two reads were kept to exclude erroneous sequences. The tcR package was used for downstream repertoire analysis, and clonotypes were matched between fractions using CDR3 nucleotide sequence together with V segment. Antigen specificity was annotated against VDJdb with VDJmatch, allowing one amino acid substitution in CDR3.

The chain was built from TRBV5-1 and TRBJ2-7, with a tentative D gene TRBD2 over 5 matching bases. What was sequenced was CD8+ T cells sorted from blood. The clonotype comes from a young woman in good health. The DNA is TGCGCCATACAGACTATAGCCTACGAGCAGTACTTC. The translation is CAIQTIAYEQYF.